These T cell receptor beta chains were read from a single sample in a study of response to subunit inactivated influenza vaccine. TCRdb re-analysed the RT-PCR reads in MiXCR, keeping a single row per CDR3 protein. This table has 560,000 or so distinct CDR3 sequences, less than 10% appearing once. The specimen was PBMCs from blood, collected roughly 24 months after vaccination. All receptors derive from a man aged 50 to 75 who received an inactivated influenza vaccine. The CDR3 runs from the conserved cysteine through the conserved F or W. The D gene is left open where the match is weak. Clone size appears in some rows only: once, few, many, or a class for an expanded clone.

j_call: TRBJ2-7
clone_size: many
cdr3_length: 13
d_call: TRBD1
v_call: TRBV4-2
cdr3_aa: CASGDSSSYEQYF
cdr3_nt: TGTGCCAGCGGGGACAGCTCCTCCTACGAGCAGTACTTC

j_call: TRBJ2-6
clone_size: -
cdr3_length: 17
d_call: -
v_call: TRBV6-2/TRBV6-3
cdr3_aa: CASSPGHGRSGANVLTF
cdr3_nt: TGTGCCAGCAGTCCAGGACACGGACGCTCTGGGGCCAACGTCCTGACTTTC

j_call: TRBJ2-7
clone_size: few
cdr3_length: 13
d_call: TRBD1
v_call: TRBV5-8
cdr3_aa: CASWRQGVYEQYF
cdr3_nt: TGTGCCAGCTGGCGACAGGGGGTATACGAGCAGTACTTC

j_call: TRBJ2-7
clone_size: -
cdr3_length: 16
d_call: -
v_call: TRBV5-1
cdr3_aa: CASSLDRAIKAYEQYF
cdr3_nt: TGCGCCAGCAGCTTGGACCGGGCCATTAAAGCCTACGAGCAGTACTTC

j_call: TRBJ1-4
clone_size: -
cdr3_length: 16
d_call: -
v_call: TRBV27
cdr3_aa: CASSLLQGATNEKLFF
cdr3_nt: TGTGCCAGCAGTTTATTGCAGGGTGCGACTAATGAAAAACTGTTTTTT

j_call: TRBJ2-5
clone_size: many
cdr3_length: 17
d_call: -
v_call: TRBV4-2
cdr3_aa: CASSQEEAEGRRETQYF
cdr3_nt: TGTGCCAGCAGCCAAGAGGAGGCCGAGGGTCGGAGAGAGACCCAGTACTTC

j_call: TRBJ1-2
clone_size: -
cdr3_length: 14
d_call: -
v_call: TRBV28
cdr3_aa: CASSKTGTVDGYTF
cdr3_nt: TGTGCCAGCTCCAAGACCGGGACGGTCGATGGCTACACCTTC

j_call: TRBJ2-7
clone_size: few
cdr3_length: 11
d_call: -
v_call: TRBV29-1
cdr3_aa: CSVETPYEQYF
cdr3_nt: TGCAGCGTTGAAACTCCCTACGAGCAGTACTTC

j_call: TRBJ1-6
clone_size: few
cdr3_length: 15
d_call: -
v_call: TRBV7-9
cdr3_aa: CASSSHDVGNSPLHF
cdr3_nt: TGTGCCAGCAGCTCTCATGACGTGGGGAATTCACCCCTCCACTTT

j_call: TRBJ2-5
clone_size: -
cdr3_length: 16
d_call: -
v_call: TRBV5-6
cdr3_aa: CASSLGPLPEGETQYF
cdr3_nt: TGTGCCAGCAGCTTGGGACCGTTACCCGAGGGGGAGACCCAGTACTTC

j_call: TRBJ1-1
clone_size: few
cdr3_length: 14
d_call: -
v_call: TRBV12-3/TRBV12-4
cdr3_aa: CASSWDPDWGEAFF
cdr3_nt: TGTGCCAGCAGTTGGGACCCCGATTGGGGCGAAGCTTTCTTT

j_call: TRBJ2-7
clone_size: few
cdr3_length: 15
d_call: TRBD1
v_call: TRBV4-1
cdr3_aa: CASSQVMAGGYEQYF
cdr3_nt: TGCGCCAGCAGCCAAGTGATGGCAGGGGGATACGAGCAGTACTTC

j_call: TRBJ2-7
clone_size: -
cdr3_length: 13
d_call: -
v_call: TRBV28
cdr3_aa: CASSKDRLVEQYF
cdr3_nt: TGTGCCAGCAGTAAAGACCGACTAGTCGAGCAGTACTTC

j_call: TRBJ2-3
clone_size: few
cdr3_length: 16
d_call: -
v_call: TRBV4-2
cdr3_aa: CASSQDGNLRTDTQYF
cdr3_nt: TGTGCCAGCAGCCAAGATGGGAACTTACGCACAGATACGCAGTATTTT

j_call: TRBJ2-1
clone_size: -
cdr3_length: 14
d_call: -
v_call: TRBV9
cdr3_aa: CASSVEPLSNEQFF
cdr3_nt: TGTGCCAGCAGCGTAGAACCCCTCAGCAATGAGCAGTTCTTC

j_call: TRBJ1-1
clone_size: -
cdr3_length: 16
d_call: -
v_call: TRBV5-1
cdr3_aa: CASRGSRGGLSTEAFF
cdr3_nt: TGCGCCAGCCGCGGCTCCCGGGGGGGGCTGAGTACTGAAGCTTTCTTT

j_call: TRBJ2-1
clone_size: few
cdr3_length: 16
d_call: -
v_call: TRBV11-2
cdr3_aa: CASSLDRGRSYNEQFF
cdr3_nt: TGTGCCAGCAGCTTAGATAGGGGACGTTCCTACAATGAGCAGTTCTTC

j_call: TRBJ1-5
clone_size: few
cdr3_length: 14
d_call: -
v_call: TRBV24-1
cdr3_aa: CATSDLFSNQPQHF
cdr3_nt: TGTGCCACCAGTGATTTATTCAGCAATCAGCCCCAGCATTTT

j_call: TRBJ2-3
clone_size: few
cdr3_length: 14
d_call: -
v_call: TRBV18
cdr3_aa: CASSPVGKTDTQYF
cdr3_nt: TGTGCCAGCTCACCTGTGGGAAAGACAGATACGCAGTATTTT

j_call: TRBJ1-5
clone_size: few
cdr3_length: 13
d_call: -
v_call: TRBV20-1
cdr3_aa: CSAGQYSNQPQHF
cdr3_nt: TGCAGTGCTGGACAATATAGCAATCAGCCCCAGCATTTT

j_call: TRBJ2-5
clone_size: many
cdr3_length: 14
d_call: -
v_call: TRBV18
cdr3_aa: CASSPPAQSETQYF
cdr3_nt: TGTGCCAGCTCACCACCTGCCCAGTCAGAGACCCAGTACTTC

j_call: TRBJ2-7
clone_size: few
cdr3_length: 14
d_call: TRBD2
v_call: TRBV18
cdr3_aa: CASSPSREGNEQYF
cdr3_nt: TGTGCCAGCTCACCATCTCGGGAGGGGAACGAGCAGTACTTC

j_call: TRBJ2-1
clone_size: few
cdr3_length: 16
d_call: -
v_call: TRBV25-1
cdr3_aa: CASSELGGAVYNEQFF
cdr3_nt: TGTGCCAGCAGTGAATTGGGGGGGGCTGTCTACAATGAGCAGTTCTTC

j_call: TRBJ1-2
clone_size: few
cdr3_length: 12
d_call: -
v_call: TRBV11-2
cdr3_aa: CASSSVGGGYTF
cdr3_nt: TGTGCCAGCAGCTCCGTGGGTGGTGGCTACACCTTC

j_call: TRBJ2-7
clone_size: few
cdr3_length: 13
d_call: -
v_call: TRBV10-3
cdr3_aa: CAISEGTSYEQYF
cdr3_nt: TGTGCCATCAGTGAGGGGACAAGCTACGAGCAGTACTTC

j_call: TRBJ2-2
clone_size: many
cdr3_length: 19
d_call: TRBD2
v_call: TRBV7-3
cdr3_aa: CASSLTPTVSGTNTGELFF
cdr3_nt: TGTGCCAGCAGCTTAACGCCAACCGTAAGCGGGACTAACACCGGGGAGCTGTTTTTT

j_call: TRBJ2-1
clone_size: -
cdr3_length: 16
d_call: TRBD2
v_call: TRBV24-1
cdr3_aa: CATSDQAGGRVGEQFF
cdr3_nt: TGTGCCACCAGTGACCAAGCGGGAGGGCGGGTCGGTGAGCAGTTCTTC

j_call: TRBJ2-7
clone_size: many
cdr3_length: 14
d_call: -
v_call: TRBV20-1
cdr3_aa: CSATGTLPAYEQYF
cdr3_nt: TGCAGTGCTACCGGGACCCTTCCGGCCTACGAGCAGTACTTC

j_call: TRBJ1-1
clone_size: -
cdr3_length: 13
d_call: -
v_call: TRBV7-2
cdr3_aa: CASRPGRYTEAFF
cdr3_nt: TGTGCCAGCAGACCTGGACGGTACACTGAAGCTTTCTTT

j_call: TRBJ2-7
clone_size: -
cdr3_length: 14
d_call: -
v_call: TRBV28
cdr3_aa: CASSAALGLYEQYF
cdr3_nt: TGTGCCAGCAGCGCCGCGTTGGGGCTTTACGAGCAGTACTTC

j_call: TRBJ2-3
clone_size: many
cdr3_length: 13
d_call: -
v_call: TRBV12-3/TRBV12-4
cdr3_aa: CASKNRIADTQYF
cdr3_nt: TGTGCCAGCAAAAATAGGATTGCAGATACGCAGTATTTT

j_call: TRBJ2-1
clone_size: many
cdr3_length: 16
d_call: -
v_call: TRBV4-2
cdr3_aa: CASSQTGHNSYNEQFF
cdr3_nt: TGTGCCAGCAGCCAAACAGGGCACAACTCCTACAATGAGCAGTTCTTC

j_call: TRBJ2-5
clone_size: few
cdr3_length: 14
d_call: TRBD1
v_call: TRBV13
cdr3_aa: CASSKDGQGETQYF
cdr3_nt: TGTGCCAGCAGCAAGGACGGACAGGGGGAGACCCAGTACTTC

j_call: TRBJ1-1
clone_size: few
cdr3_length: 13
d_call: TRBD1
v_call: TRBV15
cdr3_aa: CATSREGGQKAFF
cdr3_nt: TGTGCCACCAGCAGAGAAGGGGGCCAGAAAGCTTTCTTT

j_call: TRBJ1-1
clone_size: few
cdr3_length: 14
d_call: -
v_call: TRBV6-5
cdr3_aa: CASSYRRDHTEAFF
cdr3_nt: TGTGCCAGCAGTTATCGAAGAGATCACACTGAAGCTTTCTTT

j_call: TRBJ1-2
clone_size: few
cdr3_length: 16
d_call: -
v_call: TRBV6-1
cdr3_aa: CASSEASLGPNYGYTF
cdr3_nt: TGTGCCAGCAGTGAAGCCTCGCTCGGACCCAACTATGGCTACACCTTC

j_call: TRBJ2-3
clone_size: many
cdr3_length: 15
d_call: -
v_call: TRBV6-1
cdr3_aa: CASSPLVKYTDTQYF
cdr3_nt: TGTGCCAGCAGTCCACTAGTTAAATACACAGATACGCAGTATTTT

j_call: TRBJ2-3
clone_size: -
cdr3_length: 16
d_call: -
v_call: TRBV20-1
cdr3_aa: CSARKGRGQGTDTQYF
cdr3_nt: TGCAGTGCCCGGAAGGGACGGGGTCAAGGGACAGATACGCAGTATTTT

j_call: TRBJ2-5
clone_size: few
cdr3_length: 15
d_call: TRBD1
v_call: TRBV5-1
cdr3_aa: CASSLAGGSRETQYF
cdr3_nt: TGCGCCAGCAGCTTGGCAGGGGGCTCAAGGGAGACCCAGTACTTC

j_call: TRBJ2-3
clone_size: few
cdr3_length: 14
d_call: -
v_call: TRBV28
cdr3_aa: CASSPQTGSDTQYF
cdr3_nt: TGTGCCAGCAGCCCCCAAACAGGATCAGATACGCAGTATTTT

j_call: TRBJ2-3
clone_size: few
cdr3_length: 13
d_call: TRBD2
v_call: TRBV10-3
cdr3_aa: CAIEAGGTDTQYF
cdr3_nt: TGTGCCATCGAGGCGGGGGGAACAGATACGCAGTATTTT

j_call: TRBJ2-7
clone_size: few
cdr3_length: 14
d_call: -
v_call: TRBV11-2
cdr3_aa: CASTPRGITYEQYF
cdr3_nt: TGTGCCAGCACCCCAAGGGGGATCACCTACGAGCAGTACTTC

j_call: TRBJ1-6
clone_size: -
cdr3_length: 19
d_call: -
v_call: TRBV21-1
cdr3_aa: CASSKVTGFCSSYNSPLHF
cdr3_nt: TGTGCCAGCAGCAAAGTAACAGGGTTTTGTAGCTCCTATAATTCACCCCTCCACTTT

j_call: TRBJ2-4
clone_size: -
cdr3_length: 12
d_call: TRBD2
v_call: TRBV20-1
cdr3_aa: CSAHDGGNIQYF
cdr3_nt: TGCAGTGCCCACGACGGGGGGAACATTCAGTACTTC

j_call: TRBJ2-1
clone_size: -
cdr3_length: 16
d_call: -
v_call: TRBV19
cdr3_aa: CASSAAPGTIYNEQFF
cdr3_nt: TGTGCCAGTAGTGCAGCTCCCGGGACAATTTACAATGAGCAGTTCTTC

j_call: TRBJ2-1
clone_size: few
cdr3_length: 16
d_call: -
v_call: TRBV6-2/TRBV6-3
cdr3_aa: CASSNSGVGSYNEQFF
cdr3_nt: TGTGCCAGCAGTAATTCAGGGGTTGGCTCCTACAATGAGCAGTTCTTC

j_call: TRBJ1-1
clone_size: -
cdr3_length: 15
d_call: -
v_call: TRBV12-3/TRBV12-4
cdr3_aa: CASSFFWGGNTEAFF
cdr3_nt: TGTGCCAGCAGTTTCTTTTGGGGGGGAAACACTGAAGCTTTCTTT

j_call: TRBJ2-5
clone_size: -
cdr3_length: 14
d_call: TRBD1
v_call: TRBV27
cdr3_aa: CASRLNRGEKTQYF
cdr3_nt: TGTGCCAGCAGGTTAAACAGGGGGGAGAAGACCCAGTACTTC

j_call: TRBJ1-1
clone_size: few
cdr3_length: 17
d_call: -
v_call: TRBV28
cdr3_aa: CASRPQRGRHKNTEAFF
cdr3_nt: TGTGCCAGCAGACCCCAGAGGGGACGGCATAAGAACACTGAAGCTTTCTTT

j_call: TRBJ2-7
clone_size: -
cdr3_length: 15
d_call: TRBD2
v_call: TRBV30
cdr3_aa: CAWSASGLPAHEQYF
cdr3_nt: TGTGCCTGGAGTGCTTCGGGACTACCCGCGCACGAGCAGTACTTC

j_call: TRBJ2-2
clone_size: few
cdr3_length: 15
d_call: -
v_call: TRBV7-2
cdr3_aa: CASSTKRRGTGELFF
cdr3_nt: TGTGCCAGCAGCACTAAGCGCAGGGGCACCGGGGAGCTGTTTTTT

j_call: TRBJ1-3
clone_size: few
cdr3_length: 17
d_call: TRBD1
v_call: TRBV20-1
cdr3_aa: CSASGTGGRISGNTIYF
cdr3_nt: TGCAGTGCTTCCGGGACAGGGGGGAGGATCTCTGGAAACACCATATATTTT

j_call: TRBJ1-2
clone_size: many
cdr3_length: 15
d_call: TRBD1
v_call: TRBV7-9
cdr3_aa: CASSLVDRGNYGYTF
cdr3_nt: TGTGCCAGCAGCTTAGTGGACAGGGGAAACTATGGCTACACCTTC

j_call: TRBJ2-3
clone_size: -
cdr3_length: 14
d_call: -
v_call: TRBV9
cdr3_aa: CASSVAASSDTQYF
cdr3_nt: TGTGCCAGCAGCGTAGCAGCGTCTTCAGATACGCAGTATTTT

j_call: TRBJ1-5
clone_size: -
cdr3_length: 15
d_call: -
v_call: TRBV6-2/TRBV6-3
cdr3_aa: CASSYPGTYNQPQHF
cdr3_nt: TGTGCCAGCAGTTACCCAGGGACTTACAATCAGCCCCAGCATTTT

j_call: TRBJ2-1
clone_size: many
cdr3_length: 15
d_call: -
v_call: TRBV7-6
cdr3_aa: CASSLATRSYNEQFF
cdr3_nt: TGTGCCAGCAGCTTAGCTACCCGGTCCTACAATGAGCAGTTCTTC

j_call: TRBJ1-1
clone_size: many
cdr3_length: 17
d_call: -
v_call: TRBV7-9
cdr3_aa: CASSLVLGSGWNTEAFF
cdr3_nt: TGTGCCAGCAGCTTAGTTCTCGGCAGCGGTTGGAACACTGAAGCTTTCTTT

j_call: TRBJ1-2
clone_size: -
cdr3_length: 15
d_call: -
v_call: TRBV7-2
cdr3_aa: CASSHIETANYGYTF
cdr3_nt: TGTGCCAGCAGCCACATCGAGACAGCTAACTATGGCTACACCTTC

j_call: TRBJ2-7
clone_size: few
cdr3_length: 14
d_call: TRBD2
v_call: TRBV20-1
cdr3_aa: CSARALAGDYEQYF
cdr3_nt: TGCAGTGCTAGAGCCTTAGCGGGAGACTACGAGCAGTACTTC

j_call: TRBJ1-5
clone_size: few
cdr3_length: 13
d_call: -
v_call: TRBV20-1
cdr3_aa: CSAQPGGGQPQHF
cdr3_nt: TGCAGTGCTCAACCGGGGGGCGGGCAGCCCCAGCATTTT